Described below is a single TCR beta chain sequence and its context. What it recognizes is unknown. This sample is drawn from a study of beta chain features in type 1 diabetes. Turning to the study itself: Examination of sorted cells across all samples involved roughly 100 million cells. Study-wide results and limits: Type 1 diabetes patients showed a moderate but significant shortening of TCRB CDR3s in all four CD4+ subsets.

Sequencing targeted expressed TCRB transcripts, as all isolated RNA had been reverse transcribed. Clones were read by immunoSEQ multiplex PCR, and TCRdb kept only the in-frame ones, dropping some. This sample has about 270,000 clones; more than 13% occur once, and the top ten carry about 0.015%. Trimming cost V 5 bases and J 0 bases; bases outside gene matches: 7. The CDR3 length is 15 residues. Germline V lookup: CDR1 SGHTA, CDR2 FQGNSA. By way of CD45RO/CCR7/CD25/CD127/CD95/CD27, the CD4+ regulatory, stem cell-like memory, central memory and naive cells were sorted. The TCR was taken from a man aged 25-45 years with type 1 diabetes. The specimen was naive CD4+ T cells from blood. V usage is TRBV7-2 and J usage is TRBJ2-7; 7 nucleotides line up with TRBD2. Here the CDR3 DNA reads TGTGCCAGCAGCCCCGGACTAGGTAGCTCCTACGAGCAGTACTTC. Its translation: CASSPGLGSSYEQYF.